These 13 T cell receptor beta chains were sequenced from one sample in a study of cytomegalovirus exposure and HLA in healthy donors. PCR involved 60 Vbeta and 13 Jbeta primers. Here immunoSEQ multiplex PCR was the method, and the copy in TCRdb shows in-frame clones only, minus some. The sample lists 110,000 to 150,000 clones, around four fifths occurring once. The sample comprised PBMCs. These TCRs come from a boy aged 2 to 10 in good health and CMV-seronegative.

As for this clone: In the same sample, other DNA sequences code for this CDR3. V usage is TRBV5-1 and J usage is TRBJ2-1; 12 bases line up with TRBD1. Germline loops: CDR1 SGHRS, CDR2 YFSETQ. The CDR3 sequence is 15 residues long. Trimming removed 4 bases from V and 10 bases from J; junction bases left unmatched: 9. CDR3 DNA sequence: TGCGCCAGCAGCCTTAGGGACAGGGGGCGTAGAGAGCAGTTCTTC. Encoded protein: CASSLRDRGRREQFF.

The chain employs TRBV9 and TRBJ2-2, with 7 bases fitting TRBD2. Germline trimming cut 3 bases from V and 6 bases from J; bases unmatched to any gene: 11. The CDR3 runs to 16 residues. The germline CDR1 and CDR2 sequences are SGDLS and YYNGEE. The CDR3 bases are TGTGCCAGCAGCGGGGGTTGGGGCGGGAGCGCCGGGGAGCTGTTTTTT. This translates into CASSGGWGGSAGELFF.

V is TRBV30 and J is TRBJ2-7; D perhaps matches TRBD1 (5 bases). The CDR3 runs 16 residues. V was trimmed by 3 bases and J by 6 bases, leaving 24 bases between them. The V gene's germline CDR1 is GTSNPN and CDR2 SVGIG (reference sequence). The CDR3 DNA follows: TGTGCCTGGAGCCCCCCAGACGCAGGGAAGGTTCCCGAGCAGTACTTC. Its translation is CAWSPPDAGKVPEQYF.

This chain joins TRBV4-1 and TRBJ1-5; D is unresolved. Germline V gives CDR1 MGHRA, CDR2 YSYEKL. This CDR3 spans 13 amino acids. Between the trimmed V and J ends, which lost 1 base and 7 bases, there was a span of 8 bases. The CDR3 DNA reads as TGCGCCAGCAGCCAAGTTCAGCGCCAGCCCCAGCATTTT. Translated, it gives CASSQVQRQPQHF.

The chain carries TRBV5-5 and TRBJ1-1, with D hard to call. V lost 0 bases and J 0 bases, leaving 12 bases between the germline ends. Germline CDR1 and CDR2: SGHKS and YYEKEE (reference sequence). The CDR3 has 16 amino acids. This CDR3 is CASSLGAPPLNTEAFF. The CDR3 DNA is TGTGCCAGCAGCTTGGGGGCCCCGCCTCTGAACACTGAAGCTTTCTTT. Drawing the rest from reference TRBV5-5 and TRBJ1-1, the complete variable domain is DAGVTQSPTHLIKTRGQQVTLRCSPISGHKSVSWYQQVLGQGPQFIFQYYEKEERGRGNFPDRFSARQFPNYSSELNVNALLLGDSALYLCASSLGAPPLNTEAFFGQGTRLTVV.

The chain couples TRBV7-9 to TRBJ2-7, with D perhaps matching TRBD1 (6 bases). Looked up from germline, CDR1 is SEHNR and CDR2 is FQNEAQ (reference sequence). The CDR3 has 17 amino acids. V lost 3 bases and J lost 0, with 18 bases in between. CDR3 amino acids: CASSLPRSDRFSYEQYF. As DNA, the CDR3 is TGTGCCAGCAGCTTGCCCCGGTCAGACAGGTTCTCCTACGAGCAGTACTTC.

The chain employs TRBV6-5 and TRBJ1-2; the D gene is possibly TRBD1 (5 bases). The CDR3 consists of 13 residues. The germline CDR1 and CDR2 sequences are MNHEY and SVGAGI. The V end was cut by 7 bases, the J end by 8 bases, with 17 bases between. In DNA, the CDR3 is TGTGCCAGCAAACCGGGGGATCGGTACGGCTACACCTTC. Residues: CASKPGDRYGYTF.

This sequence joins TRBV6-1 and TRBJ1-1, with 10 bases aligning to TRBD1. CDR1 and CDR2 (germline): MNHNS, SASEGT. The J segment lost 5 bases and the V segment lost 6 bases, leaving 3 bases of the junction unmatched. This CDR3 comprises 13 residues. In DNA, the CDR3 is TGTGCCAGCAGCCGGACAGGGGGGACTGAAGCTTTCTTT. It yields the protein CASSRTGGTEAFF.

The genes are TRBV7-3 and TRBJ2-2; weak D call: TRBD1 (6 bases). Trimming took 4 bases from V and 6 from J, leaving 9 bases between them. Per germline, CDR1 SGHTA and CDR2 FQGTGA. The CDR3 is 13 amino acids. DNA of the CDR3: TGTGCCAGCAGCTCCCCAGGGGCCGGGGAGCTGTTTTTT. It translates to CASSSPGAGELFF.

The gene calls are TRBV18 and TRBJ1-1; no firm D call. The CDR3 length is 16 residues. Trimming took off 3 bases at V and 0 bases at J, with 14 bases between the two ends. Looked up from germline, CDR1 is KGHSH and CDR2 is LQKENI. The CDR3 reads CASSPGARGMNTEAFF. As DNA, the CDR3 is TGTGCCAGCTCACCGGGAGCTCGTGGAATGAACACTGAAGCTTTCTTT.

As to this clone: An end of the junction does not agree with germline; a read error may underlie this. The V gene is TRBV7-9, the J gene TRBJ2-7; TRBD1 matches 10 bases. The CDR3 covers 17 residues. CDR1 and CDR2 (germline): SEHNR, FQNEAQ (reference sequence). The CDR3 bases are TGTTCCAGCAGCCGTAAGACGGGGACAGGGGTCCAATACGAGCAGTACTTC. Translated: CSSSRKTGTGVQYEQYF.

The V and J genes are TRBV11-2 and TRBJ2-3; 8 nucleotides match TRBD2. The CDR3 extends over 16 amino acids. With 5 bases clipped from V and 7 bases from J, the junction kept 14 bases outside the gene matches. Germline assignment: CDR1 SGHAT and CDR2 FQNNGV. CDR3 region: CASSPGGLAGSHTQYF. CDR3 DNA sequence: TGTGCCAGCAGCCCCGGTGGGCTAGCGGGTAGCCATACGCAGTATTTT.

This chain links TRBV9 with TRBJ1-5; 9 bases agree with TRBD1. The junction had 8 bases not matched to a gene; V was cut back by 3 bases and J by 10 bases. The CDR3 spans 14 residues. CDR1 and CDR2 from the germline V gene are SGDLS and YYNGEE. CDR3 bases: TGTGCCAGCAGCGCCGGGACAGGGTTTAATCCCCAGCATTTT. This encodes CASSAGTGFNPQHF.